Each of the 8 T cell receptor beta chains below was sequenced from the same sample in a study of shared clonotypes between healthy human individuals. The assay was immunoSEQ multiplex PCR, and TCRdb's table has in-frame clones only and misses some. Of about 2.5 million clones in the sample, 85% to 95% were seen once. Material: naive CD4+ T cells from PBMCs. Indicated subset: CD45RA+ positively selected. The origin of the receptors is a man aged 18-30 years in good health. Some clones in this sample may be carry-over from other donors' samples.

The chain links TRBV5-8 to TRBJ2-7; TRBD2 agrees at 7 bases. CDR1 is SGHTS, CDR2 YDEGEE, per germline. The CDR3 extends over 12 amino acids. The V gene end was trimmed by 4 bases and the J gene end by 6 bases; junction bases not matched to a gene: 4. The CDR3 is CASSGGGGEQYF. DNA for the CDR3: TGTGCCAGCAGCGGGGGGGGTGGCGAGCAGTACTTC.

The chain combines TRBV19 with TRBJ2-7; possible D gene TRBD2, 7 bases. Germline-derived CDR1 and CDR2 are LNHDA and SQIVND (reference sequence). CDR3 length: 15 residues. V was clipped by 6 bases and J by 3 bases, with 18 bases between them. The CDR3 sequence: CASSLLVGGLYEQYF. Written as DNA, the CDR3 is TGTGCCAGTAGCCTCTTAGTCGGGGGGCTCTACGAGCAGTACTTC.

The gene calls are TRBV7-9 and TRBJ1-1; unclear D gene. CDR3 length equals 16 residues. Looked up from germline, CDR1 is SEHNR and CDR2 is FQNEAQ (reference sequence). The V end was cut by 5 bases, the J end by 0 bases, with 16 bases between. This chain's CDR3 is CASSQSFTEMNTEAFF. The DNA of the CDR3 is TGTGCCAGCAGCCAATCTTTCACGGAGATGAACACTGAAGCTTTCTTT.

The chain couples TRBV7-9 to TRBJ2-7; 12 bases match TRBD2. The trim removed 2 bases at V and 5 bases at J, leaving 7 bases unmatched. The CDR3 totals 16 residues. Germline V gives CDR1 SEHNR, CDR2 FQNEAQ (reference sequence). The DNA for the CDR3 is TGTGCCAGCAGCTTATCGACTAGCGGGGGCGGCAACGAGCAGTACTTC. It yields the protein CASSLSTSGGGNEQYF. Complete variable domain (other parts from reference TRBV7-9 and TRBJ2-7): DTGVSQNPRHKITKRGQNVTFRCDPISEHNRLYWYRQTLGQGPEFLTYFQNEAQLEKSRLLSDRFSAERPKGSFSTLEIQRTEQGDSAMYLCASSLSTSGGGNEQYFGPGTRLTVT.

The J gene is TRBJ1-1, the V gene TRBV10-3; the match to TRBD1 covers 7 bases. V was clipped by 2 bases and J by 4 bases; unmatched bases: 4. The CDR3 totals 14 residues. Germline V gene lookup returns CDR1 ENHRY and CDR2 SYGVKD. The CDR3 nucleotides read TGTGCCATCAGTGAGAGGGGGCGAATCACTGAAGCTTTCTTT. This sequence encodes CAISERGRITEAFF.

The chain combines TRBV28 with TRBJ2-3, with 7 bases lining up with TRBD2. J was trimmed by 5 bases and V by 5 bases; bases with no gene match: 10. The CDR3 covers 15 residues. CDR1 is MDHEN, CDR2 SYDVKM, per germline. The CDR3 DNA follows: TGTGCCAGCAGTGTAGCGGGTAGTGTCGTAGATACGCAGTATTTT. Its translation is CASSVAGSVVDTQYF.

The J gene is TRBJ1-2, the V gene TRBV28, with D hard to call. The V gene lost 3 bases and the J gene lost 6 bases, with 14 bases spanning the gap. CDR3 length equals 14 residues. The germline gives CDR1 MDHEN, CDR2 SYDVKM. This chain's CDR3 is CASSLSTGKDGYTF. Here the CDR3 DNA reads TGTGCCAGCAGTTTGTCGACTGGAAAGGATGGCTACACCTTC.

Turning to this clone: The identical CDR3 is also encoded by other nucleotide sequences in the sample. This chain links TRBV5-1 with TRBJ1-1; TRBD1 matches at 7 bases. Germline V gives CDR1 SGHRS, CDR2 YFSETQ. V shed 5 bases, J shed 5 bases, and the junction held 6 bases outside the gene matches. The CDR3 is made up of 13 amino acids. CDR3 region: CASSSTGRTEAFF. The CDR3, as DNA: TGCGCCAGCAGTTCGACAGGGAGGACTGAAGCTTTCTTT.